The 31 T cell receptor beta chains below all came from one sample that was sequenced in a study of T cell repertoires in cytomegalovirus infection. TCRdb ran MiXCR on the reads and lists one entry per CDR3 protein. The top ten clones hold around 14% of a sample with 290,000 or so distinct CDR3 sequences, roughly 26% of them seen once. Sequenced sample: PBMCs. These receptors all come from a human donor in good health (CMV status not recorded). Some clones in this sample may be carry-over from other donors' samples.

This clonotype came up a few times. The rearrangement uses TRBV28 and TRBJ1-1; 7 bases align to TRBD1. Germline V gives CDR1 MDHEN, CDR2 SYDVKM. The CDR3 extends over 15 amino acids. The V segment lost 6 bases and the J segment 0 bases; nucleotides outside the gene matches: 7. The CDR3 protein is CASRSGTALNTEAFF. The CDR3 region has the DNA TGTGCCAGCAGGTCCGGGACAGCTTTGAACACTGAAGCTTTCTTT.

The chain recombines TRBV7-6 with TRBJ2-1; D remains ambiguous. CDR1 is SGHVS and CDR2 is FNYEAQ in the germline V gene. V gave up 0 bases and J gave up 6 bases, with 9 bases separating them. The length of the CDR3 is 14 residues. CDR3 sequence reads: CASSLAGETNEQFF. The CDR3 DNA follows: TGTGCCAGCAGCTTAGCCGGAGAAACCAATGAGCAGTTCTTC.

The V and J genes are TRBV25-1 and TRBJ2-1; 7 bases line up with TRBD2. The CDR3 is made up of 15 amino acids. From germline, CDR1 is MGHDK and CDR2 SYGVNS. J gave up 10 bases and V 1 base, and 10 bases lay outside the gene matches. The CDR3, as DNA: TGTGCCAGCAGTGAATGGGCTAGCGGCTTAGGAGAGCAGTTCTTC. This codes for CASSEWASGLGEQFF.

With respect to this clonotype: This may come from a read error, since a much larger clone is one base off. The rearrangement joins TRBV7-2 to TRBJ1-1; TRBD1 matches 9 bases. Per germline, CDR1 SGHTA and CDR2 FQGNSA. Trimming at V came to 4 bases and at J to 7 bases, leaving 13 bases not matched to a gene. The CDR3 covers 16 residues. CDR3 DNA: TGTGCCAGCAGCTGGCCGAGGACAGGGGTTAGGAATGAAGCTTTCTTT. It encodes CASSWPRTGVRNEAFF.

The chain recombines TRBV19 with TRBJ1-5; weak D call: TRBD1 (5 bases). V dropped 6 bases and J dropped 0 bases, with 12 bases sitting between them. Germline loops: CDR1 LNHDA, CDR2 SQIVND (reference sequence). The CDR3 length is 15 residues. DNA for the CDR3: TGTGCCAGTAGGATGGGGGGGAGTAGCAATCAGCCCCAGCATTTT. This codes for CASRMGGSSNQPQHF.

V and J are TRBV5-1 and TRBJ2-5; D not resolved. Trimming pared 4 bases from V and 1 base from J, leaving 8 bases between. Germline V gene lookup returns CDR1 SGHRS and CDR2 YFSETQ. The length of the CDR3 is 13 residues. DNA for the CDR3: TGCGCCAGCAGCAGTCAAAGCCAAGAGACCCAGTACTTC. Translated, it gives CASSSQSQETQYF. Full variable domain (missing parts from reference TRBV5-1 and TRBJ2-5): KAGVTQTPRYLIKTRGQQVTLSCSPISGHRSVSWYQQTPGQGLQFLFEYFSETQRNKGNFPGRFSGRQFSNSRSEMNVSTLELGDSALYLCASSSQSQETQYFGPGTRLLVL.

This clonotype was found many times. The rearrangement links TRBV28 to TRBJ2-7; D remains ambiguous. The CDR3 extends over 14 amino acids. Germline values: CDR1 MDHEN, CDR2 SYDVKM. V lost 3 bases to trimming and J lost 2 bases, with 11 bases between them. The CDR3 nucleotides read TGTGCCAGCAGTTTGACATCTCCCCCCTACGAGCAGTACTTC. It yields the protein CASSLTSPPYEQYF.

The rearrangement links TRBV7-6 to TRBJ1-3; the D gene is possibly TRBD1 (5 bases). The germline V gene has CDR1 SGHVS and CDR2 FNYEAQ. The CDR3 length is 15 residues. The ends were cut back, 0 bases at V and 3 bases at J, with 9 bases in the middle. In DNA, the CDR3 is TGTGCCAGCAGCTTAGCGCCGGGGGTTGGAAACACCATATATTTT. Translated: CASSLAPGVGNTIYF.

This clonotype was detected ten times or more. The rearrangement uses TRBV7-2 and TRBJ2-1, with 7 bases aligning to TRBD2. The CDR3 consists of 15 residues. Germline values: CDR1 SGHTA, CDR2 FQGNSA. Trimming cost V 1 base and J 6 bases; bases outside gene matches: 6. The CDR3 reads CASSLGGGVPNEQFF. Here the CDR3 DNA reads TGTGCCAGCAGCTTAGGTGGGGGGGTACCCAATGAGCAGTTCTTC.

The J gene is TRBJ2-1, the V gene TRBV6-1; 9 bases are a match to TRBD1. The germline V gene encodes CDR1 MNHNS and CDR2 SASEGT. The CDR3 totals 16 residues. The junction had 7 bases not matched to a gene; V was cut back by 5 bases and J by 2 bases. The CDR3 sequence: CASSPTDRGAYNEQFF. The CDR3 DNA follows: TGTGCCAGCAGTCCTACGGACAGGGGTGCCTACAATGAGCAGTTCTTC.

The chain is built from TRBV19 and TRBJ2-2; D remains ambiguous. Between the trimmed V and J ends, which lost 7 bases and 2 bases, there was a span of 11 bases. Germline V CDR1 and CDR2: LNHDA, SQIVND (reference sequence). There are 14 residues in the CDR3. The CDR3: CASNVLANTGELFF. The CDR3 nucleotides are TGTGCCAGTAACGTCCTCGCCAACACCGGGGAGCTGTTTTTT. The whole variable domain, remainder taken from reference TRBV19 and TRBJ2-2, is DGGITQSPKYLFRKEGQNVTLSCEQNLNHDAMYWYRQDPGQGLRLIYYSQIVNDFQKGDIAEGYSVSREKKESFPLTVTSAQKNPTAFYLCASNVLANTGELFFGEGSRLTVL.

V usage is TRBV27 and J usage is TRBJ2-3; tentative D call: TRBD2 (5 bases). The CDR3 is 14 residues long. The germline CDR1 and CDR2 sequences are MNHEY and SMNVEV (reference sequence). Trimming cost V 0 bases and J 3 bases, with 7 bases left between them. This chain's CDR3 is CASSLSVATDTQYF. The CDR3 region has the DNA TGTGCCAGCAGTTTATCTGTAGCGACAGATACGCAGTATTTT.

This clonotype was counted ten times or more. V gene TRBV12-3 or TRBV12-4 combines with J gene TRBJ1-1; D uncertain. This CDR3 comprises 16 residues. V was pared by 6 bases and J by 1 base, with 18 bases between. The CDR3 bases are TGTGCCAGCAGATCCAAGTTGAGGACTGGGAACACTGAAGCTTTCTTT. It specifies CASRSKLRTGNTEAFF.

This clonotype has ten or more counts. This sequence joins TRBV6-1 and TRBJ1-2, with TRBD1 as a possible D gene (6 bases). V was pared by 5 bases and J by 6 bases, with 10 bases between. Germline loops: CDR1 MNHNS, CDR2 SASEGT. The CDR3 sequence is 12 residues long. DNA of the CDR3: TGTGCCAGCAGTTTGAAGGGGGATGGCTACACCTTC. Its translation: CASSLKGDGYTF.

For the CDR3, the DNA is TGCGCCAGCAGCTTGGGACTTATGAACACTGAAGCTTTCTTT. Residues: CASSLGLMNTEAFF. The chain carries TRBV5-1 and TRBJ1-1; D is ambiguous. Deletions cut 0 bases from V and 0 bases from J, with 6 bases between. From germline, CDR1 is SGHRS and CDR2 YFSETQ. The CDR3 is 14 residues long.

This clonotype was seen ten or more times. CDR3 amino acids: CAGQNTGELFF. The CDR3 nucleotides are TGTGCCGGGCAGAACACCGGGGAGCTGTTTTTT. The chain couples TRBV12-3 or TRBV12-4 to TRBJ2-2, with D hard to call. The CDR3 is 11 amino acids. V dropped 11 bases and J dropped 1 base, with 5 bases sitting between them.

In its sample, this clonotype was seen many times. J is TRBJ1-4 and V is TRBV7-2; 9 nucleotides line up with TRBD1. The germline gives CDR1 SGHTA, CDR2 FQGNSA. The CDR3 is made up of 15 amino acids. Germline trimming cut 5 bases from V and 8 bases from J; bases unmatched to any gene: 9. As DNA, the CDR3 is TGTGCCAGCAGCCAACGAACAGGGGGCTGGGAAAAACTGTTTTTT. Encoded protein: CASSQRTGGWEKLFF.

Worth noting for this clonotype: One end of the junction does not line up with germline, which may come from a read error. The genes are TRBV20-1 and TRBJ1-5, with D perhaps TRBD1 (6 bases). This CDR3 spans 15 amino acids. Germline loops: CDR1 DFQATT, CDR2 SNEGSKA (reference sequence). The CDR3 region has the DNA TGCAGTGCTAGACAGGGGACGGAAAGCAATGAGCCCCAGCATTTT. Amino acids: CSARQGTESNEPQHF.

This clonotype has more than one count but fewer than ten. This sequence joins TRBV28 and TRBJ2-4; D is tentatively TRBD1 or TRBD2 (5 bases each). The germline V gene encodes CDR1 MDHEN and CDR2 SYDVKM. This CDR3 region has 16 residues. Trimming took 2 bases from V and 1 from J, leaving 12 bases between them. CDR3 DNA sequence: TGTGCCAGCAGTTTAGGGGCCCCGGGGGCCAAAAACATTCAGTACTTC. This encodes CASSLGAPGAKNIQYF. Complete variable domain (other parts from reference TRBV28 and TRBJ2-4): DVKVTQSSRYLVKRTGEKVFLECVQDMDHENMFWYRQDPGLGLRLIYFSYDVKMKEKGDIPEGYSVSREKKERFSLILESASTNQTSMYLCASSLGAPGAKNIQYFGAGTRLSVL.

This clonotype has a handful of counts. In DNA form, the CDR3 reads TGCAGCGTCCGACAGGGCACCAATTCACCCCTCCACTTT. This codes for CSVRQGTNSPLHF. This chain joins TRBV29-1 and TRBJ1-6; 7 positions agree with TRBD1. Germline CDR1 is SQVTM and CDR2 is ANQGSEA. The CDR3 is 13 residues long. V lost 6 bases and J lost 7; bases outside the gene matches: 6. Full variable domain (outside the CDR3, taken from reference TRBV29-1 and TRBJ1-6): SAVISQKPSRDICQRGTSLTIQCQVDSQVTMMFWYRQQPGQSLTLIATANQGSEATYESGFVIDKFPISRPNLTFSTLTVSNMSPEDSSIYLCSVRQGTNSPLHFGNGTRLTVT.

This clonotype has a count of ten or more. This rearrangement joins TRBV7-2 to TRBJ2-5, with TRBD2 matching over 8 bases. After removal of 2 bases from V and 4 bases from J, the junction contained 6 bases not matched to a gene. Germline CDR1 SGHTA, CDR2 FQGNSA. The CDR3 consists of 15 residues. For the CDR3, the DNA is TGTGCCAGCAGCTTACAGATCGGGAGGGGAGAGACCCAGTACTTC. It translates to CASSLQIGRGETQYF.

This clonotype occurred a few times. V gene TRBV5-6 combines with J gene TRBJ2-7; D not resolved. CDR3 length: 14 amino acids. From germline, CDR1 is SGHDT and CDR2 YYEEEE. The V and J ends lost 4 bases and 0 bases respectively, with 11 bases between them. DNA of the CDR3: TGTGCCAGCAGCCCGCTCCAGTTCTCCTACGAGCAGTACTTC. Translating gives CASSPLQFSYEQYF.

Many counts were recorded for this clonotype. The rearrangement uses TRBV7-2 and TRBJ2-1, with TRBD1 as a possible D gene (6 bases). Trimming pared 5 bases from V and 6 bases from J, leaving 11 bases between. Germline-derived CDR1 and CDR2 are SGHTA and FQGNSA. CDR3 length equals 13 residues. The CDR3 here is CASSVGHRNEQFF. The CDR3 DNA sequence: TGTGCCAGCAGCGTGGGACACCGCAATGAGCAGTTCTTC.

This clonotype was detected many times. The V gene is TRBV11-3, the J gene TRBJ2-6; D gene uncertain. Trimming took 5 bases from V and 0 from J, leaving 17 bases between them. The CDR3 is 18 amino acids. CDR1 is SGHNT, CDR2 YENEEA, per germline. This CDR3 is CASSPRPPGSSGANVLTF. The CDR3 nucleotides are TGTGCCAGCAGCCCCAGACCCCCCGGCAGCTCTGGGGCCAACGTCCTGACTTTC. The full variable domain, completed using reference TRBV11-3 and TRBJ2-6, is EAGVVQSPRYKIIEKKQPVAFWCNPISGHNTLYWYLQNLGQGPELLIRYENEEAVDDSQLPKDRFSAERLKGVDSTLKIQPAELGDSAVYLCASSPRPPGSSGANVLTFGAGSRLTVL.

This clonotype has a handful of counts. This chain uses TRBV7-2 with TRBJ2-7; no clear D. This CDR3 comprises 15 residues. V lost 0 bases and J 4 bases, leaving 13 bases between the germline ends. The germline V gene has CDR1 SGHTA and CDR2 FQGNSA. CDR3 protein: CASSLARLATYEQYF. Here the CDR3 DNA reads TGTGCCAGCAGCTTAGCCAGACTCGCTACTTACGAGCAGTACTTC.

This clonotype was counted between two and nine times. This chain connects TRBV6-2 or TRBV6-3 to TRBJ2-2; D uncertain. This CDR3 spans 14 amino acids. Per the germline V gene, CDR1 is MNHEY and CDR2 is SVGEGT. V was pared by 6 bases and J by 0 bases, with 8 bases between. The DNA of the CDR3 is TGTGCCAGCAGAGCCCCACCGAACACCGGGGAGCTGTTTTTT. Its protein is CASRAPPNTGELFF.

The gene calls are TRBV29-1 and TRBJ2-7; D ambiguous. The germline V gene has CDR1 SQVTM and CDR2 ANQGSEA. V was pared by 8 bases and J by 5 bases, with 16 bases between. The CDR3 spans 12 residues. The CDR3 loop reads CSSRGPAHEQYF. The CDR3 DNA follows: TGCAGCTCAAGAGGACCGGCACACGAGCAGTACTTC.

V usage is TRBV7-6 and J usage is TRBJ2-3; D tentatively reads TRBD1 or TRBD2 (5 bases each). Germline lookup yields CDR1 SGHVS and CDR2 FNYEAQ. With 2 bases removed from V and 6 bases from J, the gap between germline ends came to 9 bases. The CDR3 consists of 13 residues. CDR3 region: CASSLWGSDTQYF. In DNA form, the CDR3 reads TGTGCCAGCAGCTTATGGGGGTCCGATACGCAGTATTTT.

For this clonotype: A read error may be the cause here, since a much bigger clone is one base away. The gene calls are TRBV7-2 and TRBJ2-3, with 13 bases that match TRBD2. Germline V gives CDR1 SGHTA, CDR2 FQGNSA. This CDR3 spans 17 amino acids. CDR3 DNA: TGTGCCAGCAGCCCCCTACTAGCGGGAGGGCCAACAGATGCGCAGTATTTT. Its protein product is CASSPLLAGGPTDAQYF.

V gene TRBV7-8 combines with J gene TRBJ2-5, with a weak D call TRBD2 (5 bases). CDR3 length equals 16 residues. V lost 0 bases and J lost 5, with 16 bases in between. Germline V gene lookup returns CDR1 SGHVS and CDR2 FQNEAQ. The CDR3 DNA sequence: TGTGCCAGCAGCTTAGCGGGCGGGTTGCGCGGGGAGACCCAGTACTTC. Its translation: CASSLAGGLRGETQYF. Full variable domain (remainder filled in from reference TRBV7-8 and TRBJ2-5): GAGVSQSPRYKVAKRGQDVALRCDPISGHVSLFWYQQALGQGPEFLTYFQNEAQLDKSGLPSDRFFAERPEGSVSTLKIQRTQQEDSAVYLCASSLAGGLRGETQYFGPGTRLLVL.

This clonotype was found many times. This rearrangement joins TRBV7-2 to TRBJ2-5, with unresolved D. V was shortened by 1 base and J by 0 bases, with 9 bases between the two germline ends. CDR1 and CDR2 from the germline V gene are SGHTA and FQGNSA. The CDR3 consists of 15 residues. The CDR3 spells CASSLERANQETQYF. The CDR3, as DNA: TGTGCCAGCAGCTTAGAACGGGCAAACCAAGAGACCCAGTACTTC.